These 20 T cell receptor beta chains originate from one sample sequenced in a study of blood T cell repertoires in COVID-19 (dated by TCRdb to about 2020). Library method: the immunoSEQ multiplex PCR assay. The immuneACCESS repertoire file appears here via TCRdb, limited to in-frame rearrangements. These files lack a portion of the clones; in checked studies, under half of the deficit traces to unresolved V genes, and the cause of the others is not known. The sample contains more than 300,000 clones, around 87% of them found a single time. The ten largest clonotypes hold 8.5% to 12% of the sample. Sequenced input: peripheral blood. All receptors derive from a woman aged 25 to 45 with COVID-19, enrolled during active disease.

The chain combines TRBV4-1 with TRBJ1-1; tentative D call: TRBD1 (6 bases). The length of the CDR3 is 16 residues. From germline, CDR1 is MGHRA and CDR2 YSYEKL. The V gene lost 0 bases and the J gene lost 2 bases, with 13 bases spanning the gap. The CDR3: CASSQEERQANTEAFF. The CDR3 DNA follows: TGCGCCAGCAGCCAAGAAGAGAGACAGGCTAACACTGAAGCTTTCTTT.

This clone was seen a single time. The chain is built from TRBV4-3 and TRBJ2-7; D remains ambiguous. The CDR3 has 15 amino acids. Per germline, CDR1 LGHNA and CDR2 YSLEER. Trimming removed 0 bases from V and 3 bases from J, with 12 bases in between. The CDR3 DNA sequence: TGCGCCAGCAGCCAAGAAACCGCCATGAGCTACGAGCAGTACTTC. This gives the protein CASSQETAMSYEQYF.

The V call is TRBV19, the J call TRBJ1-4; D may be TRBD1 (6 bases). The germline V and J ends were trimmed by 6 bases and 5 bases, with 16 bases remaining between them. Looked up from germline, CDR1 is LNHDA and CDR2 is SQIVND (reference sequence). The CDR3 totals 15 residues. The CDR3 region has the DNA TGTGCCAGTAGCTGGGCGACAGGCGAAAATGAAAAACTGTTTTTT. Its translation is CASSWATGENEKLFF. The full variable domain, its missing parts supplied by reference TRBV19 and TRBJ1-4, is DGGITQSPKYLFRKEGQNVTLSCEQNLNHDAMYWYRQDPGQGLRLIYYSQIVNDFQKGDIAEGYSVSREKKESFPLTVTSAQKNPTAFYLCASSWATGENEKLFFGSGTQLSVL.

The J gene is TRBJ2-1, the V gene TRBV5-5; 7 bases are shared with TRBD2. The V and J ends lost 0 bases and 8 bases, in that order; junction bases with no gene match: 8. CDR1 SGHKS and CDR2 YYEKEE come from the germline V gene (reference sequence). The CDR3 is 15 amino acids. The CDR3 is CASSLAGGRTDEQFF. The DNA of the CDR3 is TGTGCCAGCAGCTTGGCGGGAGGACGGACGGATGAGCAGTTCTTC.

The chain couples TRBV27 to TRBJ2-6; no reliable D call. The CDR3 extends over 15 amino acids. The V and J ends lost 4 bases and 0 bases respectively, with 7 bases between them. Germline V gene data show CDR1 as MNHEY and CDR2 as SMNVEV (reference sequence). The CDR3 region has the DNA TGTGCCAGCAGTTACTGGAGCTCTGGGGCCAACGTCCTGACTTTC. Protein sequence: CASSYWSSGANVLTF.

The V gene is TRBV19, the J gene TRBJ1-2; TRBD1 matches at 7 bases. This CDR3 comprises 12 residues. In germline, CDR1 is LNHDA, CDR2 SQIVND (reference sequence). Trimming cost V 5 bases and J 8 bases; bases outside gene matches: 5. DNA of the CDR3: TGTGCCAGTAGTGTCAGGGGGAACGGCTACACCTTC. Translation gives CASSVRGNGYTF. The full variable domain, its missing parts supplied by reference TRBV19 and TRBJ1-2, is DGGITQSPKYLFRKEGQNVTLSCEQNLNHDAMYWYRQDPGQGLRLIYYSQIVNDFQKGDIAEGYSVSREKKESFPLTVTSAQKNPTAFYLCASSVRGNGYTFGSGTRLTVV.

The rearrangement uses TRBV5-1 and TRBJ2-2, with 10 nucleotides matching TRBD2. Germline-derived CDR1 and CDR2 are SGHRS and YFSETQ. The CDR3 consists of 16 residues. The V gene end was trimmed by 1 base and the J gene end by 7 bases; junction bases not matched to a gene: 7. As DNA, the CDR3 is TGCGCCAGCAGCTTGCGGCTAGCGGGAGAAAACGGGGAGCTGTTTTTT. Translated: CASSLRLAGENGELFF.

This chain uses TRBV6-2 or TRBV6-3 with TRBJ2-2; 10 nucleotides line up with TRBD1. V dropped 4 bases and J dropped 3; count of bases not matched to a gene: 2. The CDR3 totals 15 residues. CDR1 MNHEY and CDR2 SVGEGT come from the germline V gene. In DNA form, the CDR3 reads TGTGCCAGCAGTTCGGGGACAGGGGACACCGGGGAGCTGTTTTTT. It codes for CASSSGTGDTGELFF.

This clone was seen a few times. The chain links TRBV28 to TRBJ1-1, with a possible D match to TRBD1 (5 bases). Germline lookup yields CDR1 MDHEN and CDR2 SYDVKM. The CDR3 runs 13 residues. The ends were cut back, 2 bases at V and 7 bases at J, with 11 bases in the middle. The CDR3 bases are TGTGCCAGCAGTTTACCCTGGACAATTGAAGCTTTCTTT. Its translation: CASSLPWTIEAFF.

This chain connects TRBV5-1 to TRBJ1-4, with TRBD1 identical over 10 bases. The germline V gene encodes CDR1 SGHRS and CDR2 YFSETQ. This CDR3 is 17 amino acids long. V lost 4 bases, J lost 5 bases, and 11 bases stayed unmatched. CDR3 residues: CASSKAGTGAENEKLFF. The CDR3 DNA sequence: TGCGCCAGCAGCAAGGCCGGGACAGGGGCCGAAAATGAAAAACTGTTTTTT.

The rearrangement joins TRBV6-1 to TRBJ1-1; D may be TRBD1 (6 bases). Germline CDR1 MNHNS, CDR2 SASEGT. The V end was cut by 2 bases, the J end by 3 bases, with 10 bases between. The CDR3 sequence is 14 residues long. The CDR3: CASSEYRADTEAFF. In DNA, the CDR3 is TGTGCCAGCAGTGAATACAGGGCGGACACTGAAGCTTTCTTT.

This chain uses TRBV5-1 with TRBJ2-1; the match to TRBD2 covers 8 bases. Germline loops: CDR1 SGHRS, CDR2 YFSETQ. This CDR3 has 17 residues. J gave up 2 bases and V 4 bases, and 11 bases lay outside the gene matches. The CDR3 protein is CASSLDGNGRAYNEQFF. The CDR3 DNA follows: TGCGCCAGCAGCCTGGACGGAAACGGGAGGGCCTACAATGAGCAGTTCTTC.

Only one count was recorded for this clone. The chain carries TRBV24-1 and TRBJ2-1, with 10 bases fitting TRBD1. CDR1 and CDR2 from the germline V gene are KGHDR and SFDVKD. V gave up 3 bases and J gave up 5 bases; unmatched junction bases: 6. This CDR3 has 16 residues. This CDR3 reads CATSDAGTGVDNEQFF. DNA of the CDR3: TGTGCCACCAGTGATGCCGGGACAGGGGTTGACAATGAGCAGTTCTTC.

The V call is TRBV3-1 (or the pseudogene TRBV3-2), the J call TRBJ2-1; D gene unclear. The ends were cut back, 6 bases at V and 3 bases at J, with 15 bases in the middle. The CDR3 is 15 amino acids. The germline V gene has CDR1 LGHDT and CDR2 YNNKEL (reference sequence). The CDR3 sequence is CASSLPGSGYNEQFF. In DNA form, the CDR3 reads TGTGCCAGCAGTCTCCCAGGTAGTGGCTACAATGAGCAGTTCTTC.

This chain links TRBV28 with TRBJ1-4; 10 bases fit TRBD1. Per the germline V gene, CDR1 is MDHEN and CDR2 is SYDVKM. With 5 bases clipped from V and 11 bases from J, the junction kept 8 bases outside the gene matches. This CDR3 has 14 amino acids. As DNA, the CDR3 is TGTGCCAGCAGTAACCCGGGACAGGGGCGGAAACTGTTTTTT. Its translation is CASSNPGQGRKLFF.

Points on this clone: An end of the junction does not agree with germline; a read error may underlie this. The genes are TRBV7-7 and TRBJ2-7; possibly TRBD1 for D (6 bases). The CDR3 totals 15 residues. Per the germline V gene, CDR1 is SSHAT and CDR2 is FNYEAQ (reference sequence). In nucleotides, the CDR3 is TGTGCTAGCAGCGCGAACAGGGAGACCCAAAGCGAGCAGTACTTC. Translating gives CASSANRETQSEQYF.

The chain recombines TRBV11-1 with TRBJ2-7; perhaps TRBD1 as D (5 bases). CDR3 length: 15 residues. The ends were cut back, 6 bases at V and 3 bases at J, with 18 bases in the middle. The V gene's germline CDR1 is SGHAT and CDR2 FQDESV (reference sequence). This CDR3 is CASSRVAGSIYEQYF. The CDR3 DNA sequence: TGTGCCAGCAGTCGAGTAGCAGGGTCGATCTACGAGCAGTACTTC.

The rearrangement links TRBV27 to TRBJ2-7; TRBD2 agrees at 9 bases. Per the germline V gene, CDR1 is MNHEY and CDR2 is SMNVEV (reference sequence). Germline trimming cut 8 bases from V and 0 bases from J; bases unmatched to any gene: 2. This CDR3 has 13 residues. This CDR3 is CASSSGNSYEQYF. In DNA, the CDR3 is TGTGCCAGCTCTAGCGGGAACTCCTACGAGCAGTACTTC.

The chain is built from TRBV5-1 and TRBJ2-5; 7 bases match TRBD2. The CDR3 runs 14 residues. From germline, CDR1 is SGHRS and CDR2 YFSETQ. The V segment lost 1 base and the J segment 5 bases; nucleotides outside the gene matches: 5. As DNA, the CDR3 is TGCGCCAGCAGCTTGTTTGGGGAGGGGGAGACCCAGTACTTC. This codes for CASSLFGEGETQYF. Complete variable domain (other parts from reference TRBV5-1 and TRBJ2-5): KAGVTQTPRYLIKTRGQQVTLSCSPISGHRSVSWYQQTPGQGLQFLFEYFSETQRNKGNFPGRFSGRQFSNSRSEMNVSTLELGDSALYLCASSLFGEGETQYFGPGTRLLVL.

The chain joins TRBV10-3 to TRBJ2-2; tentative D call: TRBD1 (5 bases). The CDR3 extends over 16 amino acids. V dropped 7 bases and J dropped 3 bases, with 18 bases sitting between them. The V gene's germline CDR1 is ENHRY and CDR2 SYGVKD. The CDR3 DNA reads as TGTGCCATCAAAGGGGCCATTAGCCGGGACACCGGGGAGCTGTTTTTT. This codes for CAIKGAISRDTGELFF.